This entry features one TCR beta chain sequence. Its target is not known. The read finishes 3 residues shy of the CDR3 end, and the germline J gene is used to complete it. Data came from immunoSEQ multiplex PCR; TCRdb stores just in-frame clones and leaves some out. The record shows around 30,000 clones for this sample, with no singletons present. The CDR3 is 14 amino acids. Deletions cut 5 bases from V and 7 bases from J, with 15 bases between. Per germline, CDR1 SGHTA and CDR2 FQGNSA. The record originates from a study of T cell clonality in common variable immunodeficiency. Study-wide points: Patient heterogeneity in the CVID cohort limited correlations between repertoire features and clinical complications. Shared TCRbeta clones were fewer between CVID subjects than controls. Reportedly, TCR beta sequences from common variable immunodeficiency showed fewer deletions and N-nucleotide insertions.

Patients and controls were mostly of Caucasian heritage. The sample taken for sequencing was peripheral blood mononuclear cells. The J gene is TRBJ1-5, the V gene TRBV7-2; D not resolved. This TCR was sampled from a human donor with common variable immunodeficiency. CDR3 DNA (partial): TGTGCCAGCAGCCCGAGAATCGGGGAGCAGCCC. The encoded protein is CASSPRIGEQP. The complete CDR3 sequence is CASSPRIGEQPQHF.